This T cell receptor beta chain was sequenced in a study of T cell repertoires in cytomegalovirus infection. Study-wide context: Carrying CMV and the relevant HLA type showed in public TCR beta signatures. Study results and caveats: Based on cumulative public TCR beta family frequency, carriers of CMV plus the relevant HLA were identified. CMV-specific TCR beta clonotypes restricted by HLA-C dominated the ex vivo response.

A remark on this clonotype: Its target is unknown.

J lost 0 bases, V lost 4 bases, and 4 bases had no gene match. Looked up from germline, CDR1 is SGHDN and CDR2 is FVKESK. CDR3 length: 16 amino acids. TCRdb analysed the reads with MiXCR anew, one entry per CDR3 protein. Here the sample spans over 300,000 distinct CDR3 sequences, roughly 15% being singletons. Sequenced input: PBMCs. This TCR derives from a human donor in good health (CMV status not recorded). Some clones in this sample may be carry-over from other donors' samples. V gene TRBV14 combines with J gene TRBJ2-2, with 8 bases identical to TRBD1. Here the CDR3 DNA reads TGTGCCAGCAGCCGACAGGGGACCCCGAACACCGGGGAGCTGTTTTTT. Translation: CASSRQGTPNTGELFF. Full variable domain (remainder filled in from reference TRBV14 and TRBJ2-2): EAGVTQFPSHSVIEKGQTVTLRCDPISGHDNLYWYRRVMGKEIKFLLHFVKESKQDESGMPNNRFLAERTGGTYSTLKVQPAELEDSGVYFCASSRQGTPNTGELFFGEGSRLTVL.